The 3 T cell receptor beta chains given below trace back to one sample, sequenced in a study of T cell changes during pregnancy in multiple sclerosis. Method: immunoSEQ multiplex PCR; TCRdb's copy keeps in-frame clones and lacks some. The table includes 70,000 or so clones, more than 75% detected once. The material was peripheral blood, obtained in the third trimester of pregnancy. Source of these receptors: a female donor with multiple sclerosis, enrolled in a pregnancy study.

This clone was recorded once. This chain uses TRBV30 with TRBJ1-2, with D unresolved. CDR3 length: 14 amino acids. V shed 2 bases and J shed 4 bases, with 14 bases lying between them. CDR1 is GTSNPN and CDR2 is SVGIG in the germline V gene (reference sequence). The CDR3 spells CAWSYDWAGYGYTF. CDR3 coding DNA: TGTGCCTGGAGTTACGATTGGGCGGGCTATGGCTACACCTTC.

The chain recombines TRBV2 with TRBJ1-5; D possibly corresponds to TRBD1 (5 bases). Germline CDR1 is SNHLY and CDR2 is FYNNEI. This CDR3 comprises 15 residues. Trimming shortened V by 8 bases and J by 2 bases, and 16 bases separated the two germline ends. As DNA, the CDR3 is TGTGCCAGCGCCCCCCAGGGAGGGGGCAATCAGCCCCAGCATTTT. It yields the protein CASAPQGGGNQPQHF.

The V call is TRBV5-4, the J call TRBJ1-2, with D maybe TRBD1 (6 bases). Trimming removed 4 bases at V and 5 bases at J, with 18 bases between. Per the germline V gene, CDR1 is SGHNT and CDR2 is YYREEE (reference sequence). CDR3 size: 15 residues. The CDR3 coding sequence is TGTGCCAGCAGCCAGAGGGGGAGATTTCGGTATGGCTACACCTTC. It codes for CASSQRGRFRYGYTF.